The present T cell receptor beta chain was sequenced within a study of blood T cell repertoires in COVID-19. Germline V gene lookup returns CDR1 SSHAT and CDR2 FNYEAQ (reference sequence). The CDR3 has 14 amino acids. Original processing methods: Reference gene primers were amplified, and this amplification served to estimate nucleated cell counts. The protocol was immunoSEQ multiplex PCR, while the TCRdb copy is restricted to in-frame clones and leaves out a portion. Clonal size and the V and J genes are those of that table, whereas D and trimming came from the DNA. The sample includes a few hundred thousand clones, around 90% seen only once; the top ten take roughly 2.7%. This clone was seen only once. A junction boundary mismatches the germline segment, possibly from a read error.

Material: peripheral blood. The V and J genes are TRBV7-7 and TRBJ2-7, with D possibly matching TRBD2 (6 bases). The sequence was obtained from a person between 18 and 30 years old with COVID-19, enrolled during active disease. This chain's CDR3 is CASSPDGSSYEQYF. CDR3 nucleotide sequence: TGTGCTAGCAGCCCGGACGGGAGCTCCTACGAGCAGTACTTC.